This T cell receptor beta chain derives from a study of sequential checkpoint blockade in melanoma. The CDR3 covers 14 residues. V dropped 3 bases and J dropped 0; count of bases not matched to a gene: 1. The germline gives CDR1 MNHEY, CDR2 SMNVEV (reference sequence). TCRdb keeps only in-frame clones here, not all; method: immunoSEQ multiplex PCR. The table has about 27,000 clones, approximately 80% seen once; the top ten hold 13%. Sample treatment: randomized to nivolumab then ipilimumab (arm A) or the reverse (arm B). PBMC sorting kept live CD3+CD8+ cells without CD19 or CD56. The gene calls are TRBV27 and TRBJ2-7; 8 bases map to TRBD2. The input for sequencing was CD8+ T cells sorted from blood (inferred from file names), taken from a patient given nivolumab and ipilimumab in sequence. The origin of this receptor is a human donor with melanoma. The CDR3 nucleotides read TGTGCCAGCAGTTTCCGGGGGGGCTCCTACGAGCAGTACTTC. Encoded protein: CASSFRGGSYEQYF.